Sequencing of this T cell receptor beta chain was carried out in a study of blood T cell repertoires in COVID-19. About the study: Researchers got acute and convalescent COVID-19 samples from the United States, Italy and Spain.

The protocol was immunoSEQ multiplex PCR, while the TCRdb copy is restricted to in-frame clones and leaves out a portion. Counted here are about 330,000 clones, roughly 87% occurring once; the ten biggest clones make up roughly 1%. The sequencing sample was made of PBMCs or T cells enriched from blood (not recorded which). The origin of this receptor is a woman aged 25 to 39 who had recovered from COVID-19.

The CDR3 nucleotides are TGCGCCAGCAGCTTGAGGGGGACAGAGGATTCACCCCTCCACTTT. Its translation is CASSLRGTEDSPLHF. The chain recombines TRBV5-1 with TRBJ1-6; 7 bases fit TRBD1. Trimming cost V 1 base and J 8 bases; bases outside gene matches: 6. Germline V lookup: CDR1 SGHRS, CDR2 YFSETQ. This CDR3 has 15 residues.